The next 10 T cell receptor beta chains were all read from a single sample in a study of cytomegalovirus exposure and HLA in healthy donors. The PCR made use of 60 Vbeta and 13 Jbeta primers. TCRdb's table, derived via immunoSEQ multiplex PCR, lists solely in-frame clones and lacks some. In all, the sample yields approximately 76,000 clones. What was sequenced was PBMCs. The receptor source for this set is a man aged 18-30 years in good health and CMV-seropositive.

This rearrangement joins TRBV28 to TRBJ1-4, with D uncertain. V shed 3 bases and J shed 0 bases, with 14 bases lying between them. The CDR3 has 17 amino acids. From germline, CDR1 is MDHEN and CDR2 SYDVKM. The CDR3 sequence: CASSFGDTRATNEKLFF. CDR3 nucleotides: TGTGCCAGCAGTTTCGGTGACACCCGTGCAACTAATGAAAAACTGTTTTTT.

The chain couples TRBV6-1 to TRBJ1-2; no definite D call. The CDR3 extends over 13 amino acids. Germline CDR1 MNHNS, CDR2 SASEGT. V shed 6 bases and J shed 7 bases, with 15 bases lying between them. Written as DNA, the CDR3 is TGTGCCAGCAGCGAGTCGGGTGTTCCTGGCTACACCTTC. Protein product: CASSESGVPGYTF.

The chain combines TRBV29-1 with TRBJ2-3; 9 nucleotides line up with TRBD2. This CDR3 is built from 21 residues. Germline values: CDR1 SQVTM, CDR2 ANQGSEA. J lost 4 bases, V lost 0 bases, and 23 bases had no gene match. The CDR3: CSVEDPPLITTGTSFSDTQYF. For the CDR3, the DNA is TGCAGCGTTGAAGATCCCCCCTTGATCACGACCGGGACTAGCTTTTCAGATACGCAGTATTTT.

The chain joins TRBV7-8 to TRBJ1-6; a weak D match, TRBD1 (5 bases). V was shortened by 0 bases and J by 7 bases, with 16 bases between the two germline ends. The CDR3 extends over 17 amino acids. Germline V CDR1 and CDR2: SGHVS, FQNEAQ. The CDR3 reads CASSLAYAGELNSPLHF. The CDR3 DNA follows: TGTGCCAGCAGCTTAGCGTATGCGGGGGAATTAAATTCACCCCTCCACTTT.

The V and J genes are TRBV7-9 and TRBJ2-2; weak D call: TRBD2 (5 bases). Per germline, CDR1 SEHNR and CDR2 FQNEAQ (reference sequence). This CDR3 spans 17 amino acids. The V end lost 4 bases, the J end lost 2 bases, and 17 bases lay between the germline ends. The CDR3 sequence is CASSSRSDGGNTGELFF. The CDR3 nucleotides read TGTGCCAGCAGCTCTAGGTCGGACGGAGGAAACACCGGGGAGCTGTTTTTT.

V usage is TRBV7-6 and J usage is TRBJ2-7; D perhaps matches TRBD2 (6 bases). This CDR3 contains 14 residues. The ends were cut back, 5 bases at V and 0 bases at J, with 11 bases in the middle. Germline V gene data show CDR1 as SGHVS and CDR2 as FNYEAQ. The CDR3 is CASSVAGSSYEQYF. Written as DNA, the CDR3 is TGTGCCAGCAGCGTCGCGGGAAGCTCCTACGAGCAGTACTTC.

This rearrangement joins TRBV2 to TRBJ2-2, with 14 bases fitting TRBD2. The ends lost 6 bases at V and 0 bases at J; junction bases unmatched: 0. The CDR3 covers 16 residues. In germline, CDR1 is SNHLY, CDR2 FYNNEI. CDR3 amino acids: CASRGLAGANTGELFF. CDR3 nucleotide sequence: TGTGCCAGCAGGGGACTAGCGGGGGCGAACACCGGGGAGCTGTTTTTT.

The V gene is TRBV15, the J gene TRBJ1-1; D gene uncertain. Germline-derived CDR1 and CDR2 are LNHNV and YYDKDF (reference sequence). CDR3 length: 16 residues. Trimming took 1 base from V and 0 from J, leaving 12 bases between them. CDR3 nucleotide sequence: TGTGCCACCAGCAGAGGCGAGAACCGAATGAACACTGAAGCTTTCTTT. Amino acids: CATSRGENRMNTEAFF. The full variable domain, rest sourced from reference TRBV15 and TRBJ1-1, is DAMVIQNPRYQVTQFGKPVTLSCSQTLNHNVMYWYQQKSSQAPKLLFHYYDKDFNNEADTPDNFQSRRPNTSFCFLDIRSPGLGDTAMYLCATSRGENRMNTEAFFGQGTRLTVV.

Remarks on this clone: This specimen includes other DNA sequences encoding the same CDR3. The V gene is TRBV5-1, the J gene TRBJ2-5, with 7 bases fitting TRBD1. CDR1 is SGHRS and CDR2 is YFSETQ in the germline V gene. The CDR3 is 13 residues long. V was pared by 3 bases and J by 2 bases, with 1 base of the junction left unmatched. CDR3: CASSWDSQETQYF. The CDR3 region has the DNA TGCGCCAGCAGCTGGGACAGTCAAGAGACCCAGTACTTC.

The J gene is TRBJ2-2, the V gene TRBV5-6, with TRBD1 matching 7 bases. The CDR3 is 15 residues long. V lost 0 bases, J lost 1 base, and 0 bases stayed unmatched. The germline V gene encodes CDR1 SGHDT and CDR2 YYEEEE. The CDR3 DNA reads TGTGCCAGCAGCTTGGGGACAGGGAACACCGGGGAGCTGTTTTTT. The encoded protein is CASSLGTGNTGELFF.